This T cell receptor (beta chain) was captured by sequencing in a study of low-dose radiotherapy and immunotherapy resistance in tumors. Study-wide background: Over 26 weeks, cohort 2 got 1 Gy every two weeks, reaching 13 Gy. Every day for four cycles from cycle 1 day 1, patients took 300 mg of oral aspirin. Intravenous cyclophosphamide 200 mg/m2 was given every two weeks, one day before radiation and immunotherapy.

Primers targeting TRAV and TRBV primed first-strand cDNA, covering alpha and beta chains. Amplification of TCRs used a constant-region primer and V-primer adapter for 20 PCR cycles. Amplifying the isolated mRNA was done by in vitro transcription. Via MiXCR, TCRdb re-called the reads, giving one row per CDR3 protein. The sample shows about 13,000 distinct CDR3 sequences, roughly 60% of them seen only once. Trimming took off 5 bases at V and 0 bases at J, with 25 bases between the two ends. The CDR3 loop spans 19 amino acids. Germline CDR1 reads MNHEY; CDR2 reads SMNVEV (reference sequence). The chain recombines TRBV27 with TRBJ1-1; D is undetermined. This TCR was recovered from a human donor with advanced metastatic prostate, ovarian, gallbladder or colorectal cancer (not recorded which). This table probably holds off-target reads from a library built for another chain. DNA for the CDR3: TGTGCCAGCAGTGTTCGGCGCGGTAGGCAGGCACACTTGAACACTGAAGCTTTCTTT. Translated, it gives CASSVRRGRQAHLNTEAFF.